The clone carrying this T cell receptor beta chain was seen only a few times. These data come from a study of blood T cells in healthy people across ages. The CDR3 has 15 amino acids. Germline V gives CDR1 DFQATT, CDR2 SNEGSKA (reference sequence). Deletions cut 3 bases from V and 3 bases from J, with 18 bases between. Primed by a sample-barcoded 5' primer and a J-beta primer mix, a second PCR proceeded for 7 to 11 cycles. TCRdb called the 5' RACE reads again in MiXCR, with one record for every CDR3 protein. The repertoire holds approximately 1,100,000 distinct CDR3 sequences, with less than 50% as singletons.

Sequencing was done on a sample of blood. The chain is built from TRBV20-1 and TRBJ2-7; the D gene is possibly TRBD1 (6 bases). This TCR derives from a woman aged 60-75 years in good health. The CDR3 sequence: CSASNSGTQLYEQYF. As DNA, the CDR3 is TGCAGTGCTAGTAACTCCGGGACACAACTCTACGAGCAGTACTTC.